This record concerns one T cell receptor (beta chain) sequence. Antigen: not known. Germline trimming cut 5 bases from V and 15 bases from J; bases unmatched to any gene: 7. CDR3 length: 12 amino acids. Germline V gene sequence: CDR1 MDHEN, CDR2 SYDVKM. 13 Jbeta primers and 60 Vbeta primers were used for the PCR. Repertoires were generated with immunoSEQ multiplex PCR, while TCRdb's copy carries only in-frame clones and drops some. The repertoire table contains 130,000 or so clones. These data come from a study of cytomegalovirus exposure and HLA in healthy donors. Study-level results: In a later analysis, 15,000 to 20,000 TCR beta sequences were associated with HLA alleles at 0.05 false discovery rate.

Input material: PBMCs. This TCR was sampled from a woman in her sixties or seventies in good health and CMV-seronegative. The chain links TRBV28 to TRBJ2-1, with TRBD2 identical over 10 bases. This CDR3 reads CASSQNSGRSFF. The CDR3 bases are TGTGCCAGCAGTCAAAATAGCGGGAGGTCGTTCTTC.